These 23 T cell receptor beta chains came from one sample sequenced in a study of OX40 agonist ivuxolimab in advanced cancers. Clones were sequenced by immunoSEQ multiplex PCR, and TCRdb holds only the in-frame ones, with some missing. Found here are tens of thousands of clones, over 75% of them singletons; the top ten hold around 0.6%. The sample here was CD4+ or CD8+ T cells sorted from blood, taken in a trial of the OX40 agonist ivuxolimab. The receptors here all came from an adult with an advanced solid tumor such as melanoma, head and neck, liver or kidney cancer.

CDR3 bases: TGTGCCAGCAGTTTAAACGTCCAGACATACAATGAGCAGTTCTTC. This codes for CASSLNVQTYNEQFF. This sequence joins TRBV27 and TRBJ2-1; D is unclear. The germline gives CDR1 MNHEY, CDR2 SMNVEV (reference sequence). The CDR3 has 15 amino acids. Deletions cut 2 bases from V and 4 bases from J, with 12 bases between.

This rearrangement joins TRBV6-5 to TRBJ1-2; 9 bases fit TRBD1. The ends lost 6 bases at V and 5 bases at J; junction bases unmatched: 7. The germline V gene encodes CDR1 MNHEY and CDR2 SVGAGI. The CDR3 consists of 14 residues. The CDR3 DNA follows: TGTGCCAGCAGCCCCGGGACAGGGAGATATGGCTACACCTTC. It translates to CASSPGTGRYGYTF.

Here the CDR3 DNA reads TGTGCCAGCAGTGAAGGACAGGCGCAGTATTTT. This encodes CASSEGQAQYF. The chain has TRBV6-1 and TRBJ2-3; a possible D gene is TRBD1 (6 bases). The CDR3 is 11 amino acids. V was clipped by 1 base and J by 10 bases, with 6 bases between them. Germline V gives CDR1 MNHNS, CDR2 SASEGT.

The chain employs TRBV2 and TRBJ2-6; D might be TRBD1 (6 bases). The V end was cut by 4 bases, the J end by 2 bases, with 9 bases between. The CDR3 has 15 amino acids. The germline gives CDR1 SNHLY, CDR2 FYNNEI. CDR3 in amino acids: CASSARGAGANVLTF. CDR3 DNA sequence: TGTGCCAGCAGTGCCAGGGGCGCTGGGGCCAACGTCCTGACTTTC.

V is TRBV4-3 and J is TRBJ1-2; D gene unclear. This CDR3 region has 17 residues. V was pared by 3 bases and J by 3 bases, with 20 bases between. Germline V lookup: CDR1 LGHNA, CDR2 YSLEER. CDR3 sequence: CASSHTLFTGEDYGYTF. Written as DNA, the CDR3 is TGCGCCAGCAGCCATACACTCTTCACCGGGGAGGACTATGGCTACACCTTC.

The chain carries TRBV4-1 and TRBJ1-5; tentatively, D is TRBD1 (5 bases). Deletions cut 0 bases from V and 5 bases from J, with 14 bases between. The CDR3 totals 16 residues. Germline V gives CDR1 MGHRA, CDR2 YSYEKL. The CDR3 bases are TGCGCCAGCAGCCAAGACGAGGGGAAAGGCTATCAGCCCCAGCATTTT. This translates into CASSQDEGKGYQPQHF.

This clone was recorded once. In nucleotides, the CDR3 is TGTGCCACCGCTTCACCGGGGCTCGCAGATACGCAGTATTTT. Translation: CATASPGLADTQYF. The chain employs TRBV28 and TRBJ2-3; D is perhaps TRBD1 or TRBD2 (5 bases each). CDR1 and CDR2 from the germline V gene are MDHEN and SYDVKM. CDR3 length: 14 amino acids. V was cut by 10 bases and J by 4 bases, with 18 bases left in between.

This chain joins TRBV2 and TRBJ2-7; TRBD1 matches 9 bases. Per germline, CDR1 SNHLY and CDR2 FYNNEI. The CDR3 loop spans 17 amino acids. V gave up 8 bases and J gave up 7 bases; unmatched junction bases: 21. The CDR3 DNA follows: TGTGCCAGCCATCGACCCGGTTCTGGGACAGGGCTTCGAGAGCAGTACTTC. This sequence encodes CASHRPGSGTGLREQYF.

The chain employs TRBV11-2 and TRBJ2-3, with D perhaps TRBD1 (6 bases). This CDR3 comprises 17 residues. The germline V gene has CDR1 SGHAT and CDR2 FQNNGV. Trimming cost V 5 bases and J 2 bases, with 20 bases left between them. The DNA of the CDR3 is TGTGCCAGCAGCGTAAGGACCCAGGGGTTGGACACAGATACGCAGTATTTT. This codes for CASSVRTQGLDTDTQYF.

Notes on this clone: Its ends do not fully match the called genes, so a read error is possible. V gene TRBV18 combines with J gene TRBJ2-6; D unresolved. This CDR3 contains 19 residues. Germline V gene data show CDR1 as KGHSH and CDR2 as LQKENI. CDR3 in DNA: TGTGCCAGCTCTCCACCCTCAGTAACCACATACTCTGGGGCCAACGTCCTGACTTTC. Translating gives CASSPPSVTTYSGANVLTF.

This chain joins TRBV27 and TRBJ1-4, with 7 bases aligning to TRBD1. This CDR3 is built from 14 residues. V gave up 5 bases and J gave up 5 bases; unmatched junction bases: 5. Germline CDR1 MNHEY, CDR2 SMNVEV (reference sequence). For the CDR3, the DNA is TGTGCCAGCAGTAGAACAGGGGAGAATGAAAAACTGTTTTTT. Its translation is CASSRTGENEKLFF.

This clone has just one count. This chain links TRBV15 with TRBJ1-1; weak D call: TRBD1 (6 bases). The CDR3 runs 14 residues. The V gene's germline CDR1 is LNHNV and CDR2 YYDKDF (reference sequence). With 6 bases removed from V and 2 bases from J, the gap between germline ends came to 13 bases. Written as DNA, the CDR3 is TGTGCCACCAGGTCAGGACAGCCCAACACTGAAGCTTTCTTT. It specifies CATRSGQPNTEAFF.

The chain joins TRBV11-1 to TRBJ1-1; 7 bases are shared with TRBD1. V shed 9 bases and J 1 base; nucleotides not matched to a gene: 5. Germline loops: CDR1 SGHAT, CDR2 FQDESV (reference sequence). The CDR3 loop spans 13 amino acids. CDR3: CASSTGRNTEAFF. The CDR3 bases are TGTGCCAGTTCGACAGGGAGGAACACTGAAGCTTTCTTT.

In this sample, this clone turned up once. V is TRBV10-3 and J is TRBJ2-1; TRBD2 is a possible D gene (5 bases). Germline V gene lookup returns CDR1 ENHRY and CDR2 SYGVKD. This CDR3 has 12 amino acids. Trimming pared 5 bases from V and 5 bases from J, leaving 7 bases between. CDR3 nucleotides: TGTGCCATCAGTTACGGGAACAATGAGCAGTTCTTC. Translating gives CAISYGNNEQFF.

The chain recombines TRBV30 with TRBJ2-7; the match to TRBD1 covers 9 bases. V dropped 7 bases and J dropped 6; count of bases not matched to a gene: 10. CDR1 is GTSNPN, CDR2 SVGIG, per germline (reference sequence). The CDR3 runs to 13 residues. DNA of the CDR3: TGTGCCTTACGGGGACAGGGAAACGGCGAGCAGTACTTC. This sequence encodes CALRGQGNGEQYF. Full variable domain (remainder filled in from reference TRBV30 and TRBJ2-7): SQTIHQWPATLVQPVGSPLSLECTVEGTSNPNLYWYRQAAGRGLQLLFYSVGIGQISSEVPQNLSASRPQDRQFILSSKKLLLSDSGFYLCALRGQGNGEQYFGPGTRLTVT.

The chain combines TRBV2 with TRBJ1-6; the match to TRBD1 covers 10 bases. The V gene end was trimmed by 6 bases and the J gene end by 6 bases; junction bases not matched to a gene: 5. The germline CDR1 and CDR2 sequences are SNHLY and FYNNEI. The CDR3 covers 15 residues. CDR3 DNA: TGTGCCAGCAGGACAGGGGGCGCGGGTAATTCACCCCTCCACTTT. It translates to CASRTGGAGNSPLHF.

J is TRBJ2-3 and V is TRBV5-5, with 7 bases aligning to TRBD1. The V gene's germline CDR1 is SGHKS and CDR2 YYEKEE (reference sequence). V lost 2 bases, J lost 5 bases, and 5 bases stayed unmatched. The CDR3 is 14 residues long. The chain's CDR3 is CASSFTTGEDTQYF. DNA of the CDR3: TGTGCCAGCAGCTTTACCACAGGGGAAGATACGCAGTATTTT. Based on the CDR3 plus reference TRBV5-5 and TRBJ2-3, the full variable domain is DAGVTQSPTHLIKTRGQQVTLRCSPISGHKSVSWYQQVLGQGPQFIFQYYEKEERGRGNFPDRFSARQFPNYSSELNVNALLLGDSALYLCASSFTTGEDTQYFGPGTRLTVL.

The rearrangement joins TRBV2 to TRBJ2-1; either TRBD1 or TRBD2 may supply D (5 bases each). This CDR3 is built from 14 residues. In germline, CDR1 is SNHLY, CDR2 FYNNEI. The V gene lost 5 bases and the J gene lost 15 bases, with 23 bases spanning the gap. CDR3 amino acids: CASSSPTGTSFSFF. The DNA of the CDR3 is TGTGCCAGCAGTTCCCCTACCGGGACCTCTTTTTCGTTCTTC.

This rearrangement joins TRBV5-1 to TRBJ2-6, with D uncertain. The length of the CDR3 is 18 residues. CDR1 and CDR2 from the germline V gene are SGHRS and YFSETQ. The V end lost 0 bases, the J end lost 4 bases, and 17 bases lay between the germline ends. The CDR3 is CASSLAQRLQPGANVLTF. The DNA of the CDR3 is TGCGCCAGCAGCTTGGCCCAGCGTCTTCAGCCCGGGGCCAACGTCCTGACTTTC.

Only a few counts were recorded for this clone. The chain combines TRBV6-6 with TRBJ2-7; D is possibly TRBD2 (5 bases). CDR1 is MNHNY, CDR2 SVGAGI, per germline (reference sequence). The CDR3 contains 11 residues. V was cut by 7 bases and J by 4 bases, with 8 bases left in between. CDR3 protein: CASTSQYEQYF. The CDR3 DNA reads as TGTGCCAGCACTAGCCAGTACGAGCAGTACTTC.

The J gene is TRBJ2-7, the V gene TRBV10-3, with D maybe TRBD1 (5 bases). Germline CDR1 is ENHRY and CDR2 is SYGVKD. The CDR3 covers 11 residues. V was shortened by 10 bases and J by 2 bases, with 9 bases between the two germline ends. The DNA of the CDR3 is TGTGCCACTCGACAGACCTACGAGCAGTACTTC. Its translation: CATRQTYEQYF.

The CDR3: CASSVEGQGIEQYF. The CDR3 bases are TGTGCCAGCAGCGTAGAGGGACAGGGAATCGAGCAGTACTTC. The rearrangement joins TRBV9 to TRBJ2-5; 9 nucleotides agree with TRBD1. The end of the DNA is better explained by TRBJ2-7, so the J call may be wrong. CDR1 is SGDLS and CDR2 is YYNGEE in the germline V gene. The CDR3 is 14 residues long.

A single count supports this clone. The chain couples TRBV23-1 to TRBJ1-1; tentatively, D is TRBD1 (5 bases). TRBV23-1 has ORF status, its function being uncertain. The CDR3 is 20 amino acids. V lost 0 bases and J lost 1, with 24 bases in between. In nucleotides, the CDR3 is TGCGCCAGCAGTCAATCGTCCCGGGACCCTGTGATTCCCCCGAACACTGAAGCTTTCTTT. Residues: CASSQSSRDPVIPPNTEAFF.